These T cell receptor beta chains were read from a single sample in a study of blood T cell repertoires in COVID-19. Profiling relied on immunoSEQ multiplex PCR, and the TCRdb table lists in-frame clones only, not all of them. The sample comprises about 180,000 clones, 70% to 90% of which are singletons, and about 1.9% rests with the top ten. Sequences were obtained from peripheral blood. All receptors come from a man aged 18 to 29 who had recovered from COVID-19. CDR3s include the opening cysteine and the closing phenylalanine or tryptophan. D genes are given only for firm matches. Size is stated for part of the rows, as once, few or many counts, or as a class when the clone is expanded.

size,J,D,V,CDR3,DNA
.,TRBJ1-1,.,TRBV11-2,CASSFRLAGNTEAFF,TGTGCCAGCAGCTTCCGTCTTGCGGGGAACACTGAAGCTTTCTTT
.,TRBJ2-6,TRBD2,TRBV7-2,CASSPRGGAGANVLTF,TGTGCCAGCAGCCCACGGGGAGGGGCTGGGGCCAACGTCCTGACTTTC
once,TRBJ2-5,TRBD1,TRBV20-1,CSASITGGIGETQYF,TGCAGTGCTAGTATAACAGGGGGGATCGGGGAGACCCAGTACTTC
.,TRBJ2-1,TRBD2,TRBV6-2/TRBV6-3,CASSPTSGMVKTDNEQFF,TGTGCCAGCAGTCCGACTAGCGGGATGGTAAAAACGGACAATGAGCAGTTCTTC
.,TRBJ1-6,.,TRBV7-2,CASSPMAGVAVSPLHF,TGTGCCAGCAGCCCCATGGCGGGGGTTGCTGTTTCACCCCTCCACTTT
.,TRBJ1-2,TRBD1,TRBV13,CASSFRDSLYGYTF,TGTGCCAGCAGCTTCCGGGACAGCCTCTATGGCTACACCTTC
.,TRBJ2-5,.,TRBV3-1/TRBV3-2,CASSQGTIPQETQYF,TGTGCCAGCAGCCAAGGGACTATTCCCCAAGAGACCCAGTACTTC
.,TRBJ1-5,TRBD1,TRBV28,CASNDRARYSNQPQHF,TGTGCCAGCAACGACAGGGCGCGGTATAGCAATCAGCCCCAGCATTTT
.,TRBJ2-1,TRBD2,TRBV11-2,CASSLGGLLASSYNEQFF,TGTGCCAGCAGCTTAGGAGGCCTACTAGCGAGCTCCTACAATGAGCAGTTCTTC
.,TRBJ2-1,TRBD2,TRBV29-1,CSGGRPTSGSYNEQFF,TGCAGCGGCGGCCGCCCGACTAGCGGCTCCTACAATGAGCAGTTCTTC
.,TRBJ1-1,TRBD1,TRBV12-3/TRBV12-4,CASNPTGISEAFF,TGTGCCAGCAACCCGACAGGGATCAGTGAAGCTTTCTTT
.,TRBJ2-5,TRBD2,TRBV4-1,CASSQPGGFETQYF,TGCGCCAGCAGCCAACCGGGGGGGTTTGAGACCCAGTACTTC
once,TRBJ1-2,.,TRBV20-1,CSANSRGGYTF,TGCAGTGCTAATTCAAGAGGAGGCTACACCTTC
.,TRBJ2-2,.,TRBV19,CASSIEFGGPNTGELFF,TGTGCCAGTAGTATAGAATTCGGGGGGCCGAACACCGGGGAGCTGTTTTTT
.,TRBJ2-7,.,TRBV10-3,CATEGGGEEQYF,TGTGCCACCGAGGGGGGGGGTGAAGAGCAGTACTTC
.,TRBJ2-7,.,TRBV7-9,CASSLVQDYEQYF,TGTGCCAGCAGCTTAGTACAAGACTACGAGCAGTACTTC
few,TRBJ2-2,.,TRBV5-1,CASSLGLRDTGELFF,TGCGCCAGCAGCTTGGGACTGCGTGACACCGGGGAGCTGTTTTTT
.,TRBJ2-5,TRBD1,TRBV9,CASSVARGLIETQYF,TGTGCCAGCAGCGTAGCCAGGGGGTTGATAGAGACCCAGTACTTC
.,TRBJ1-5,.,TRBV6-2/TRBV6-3,CASSTRTRNQPQHF,TGTGCCAGCAGTACCCGAACCAGAAATCAGCCCCAGCATTTT
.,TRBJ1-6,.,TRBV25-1,CASTPPGGAGSPLHF,TGTGCCAGCACTCCCCCCGGTGGTGCGGGTTCACCCCTCCACTTT
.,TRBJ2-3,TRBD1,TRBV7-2,CASSFRPGQGTDTQYF,TGTGCCAGCAGCTTCCGGCCGGGACAGGGAACAGATACGCAGTATTTT
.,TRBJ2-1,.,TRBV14,CASSLRYNEQFF,TGTGCCAGCAGCCTTCGGTACAATGAGCAGTTCTTC
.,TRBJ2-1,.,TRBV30,CAWSVLPSDNEQFF,TGTGCCTGGAGTGTATTGCCTAGCGACAATGAGCAGTTCTTC
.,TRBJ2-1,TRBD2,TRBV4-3,CASSQGGTSGNRANEQFF,TGCGCCAGCAGCCAAGGAGGAACTAGCGGCAATCGGGCGAATGAGCAGTTCTTC
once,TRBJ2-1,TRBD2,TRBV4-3,CASSQESGLARLNNEQFF,TGCGCCAGCAGCCAAGAATCCGGACTAGCTCGATTGAACAATGAGCAGTTCTTC
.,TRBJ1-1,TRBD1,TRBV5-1,CASNVGDRPFEAFF,TGCGCCAGCAACGTCGGGGACAGGCCTTTTGAAGCTTTCTTT
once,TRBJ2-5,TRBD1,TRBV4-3,CASSEGQGPLETQYF,TGCGCCAGCAGCGAGGGACAGGGCCCTCTCGAGACCCAGTACTTC
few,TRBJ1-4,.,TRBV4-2,CASSPIGDTNKEKLFF,TGTGCCAGCAGCCCCATAGGGGACACGAATAAGGAAAAACTGTTTTTT
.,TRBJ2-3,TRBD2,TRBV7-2,CASSPSGRTDTQYF,TGTGCCAGCAGCCCGAGCGGGAGAACAGATACGCAGTATTTT
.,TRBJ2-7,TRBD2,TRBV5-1,CASSVIAGGSSYEQYF,TGCGCCAGCAGTGTAATAGCGGGAGGTAGCTCCTACGAGCAGTACTTC
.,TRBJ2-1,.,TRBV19,CASSIESSSYNEQFF,TGTGCCAGTAGTATTGAGTCTAGCTCCTACAATGAGCAGTTCTTC
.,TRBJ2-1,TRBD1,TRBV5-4,CASSSGQGSSYNEQFF,TGTGCCAGCAGCTCTGGACAGGGTTCCTCCTACAATGAGCAGTTCTTC
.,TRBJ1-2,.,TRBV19,CASISGTRANYGYTF,TGTGCCAGTATTTCCGGGACAAGAGCTAACTATGGCTACACCTTC
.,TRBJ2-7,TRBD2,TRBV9,CASSVEASGEQYF,TGTGCCAGCAGCGTAGAGGCTAGCGGCGAGCAGTACTTC
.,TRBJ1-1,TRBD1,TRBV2,CASREGAVTEAFF,TGTGCCAGCAGGGAGGGGGCGGTGACTGAAGCTTTCTTT
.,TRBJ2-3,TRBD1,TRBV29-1,CSAGTVADTQYF,TGCAGCGCTGGGACAGTCGCAGATACGCAGTATTTT
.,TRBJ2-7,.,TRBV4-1,CASSQSGSYEQYF,TGCGCCAGCAGCCAATCGGGCTCCTACGAGCAGTACTTC
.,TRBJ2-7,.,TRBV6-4,CASSDPLTDSSYEQYF,TGTGCCAGCAGTGACCCTTTAACAGATAGCTCCTACGAGCAGTACTTC
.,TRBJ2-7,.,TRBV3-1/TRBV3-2,CASSHRVSYEQYF,TGTGCCAGCAGCCACCGGGTCTCCTACGAGCAGTACTTC
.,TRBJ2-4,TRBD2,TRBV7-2,CASSSGLAGGAKNIQYF,TGTGCCAGCAGCTCGGGACTAGCGGGAGGCGCCAAAAACATTCAGTACTTC
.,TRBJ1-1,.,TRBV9,CASSPLGGGNTEAFF,TGTGCCAGCAGCCCCCTGGGCGGGGGGAACACTGAAGCTTTCTTT
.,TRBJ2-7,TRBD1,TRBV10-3,CAIRSAGTDGDEQYF,TGTGCCATCAGAAGCGCCGGGACAGACGGCGACGAGCAGTACTTC
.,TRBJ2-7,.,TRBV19,CATGHSYEQYF,TGTGCCACGGGACATTCCTACGAGCAGTACTTC
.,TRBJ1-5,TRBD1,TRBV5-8,CASSPGQAPNQPQHF,TGTGCCAGCAGCCCTGGACAGGCCCCAAATCAGCCCCAGCATTTT
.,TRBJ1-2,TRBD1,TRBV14,CASSQDSRGNSYGYTF,TGTGCCAGCAGCCAAGATAGCAGGGGGAATAGCTATGGCTACACCTTC